This T cell receptor beta chain came from a study of cytomegalovirus exposure and HLA in healthy donors. The PCR ran on 60 Vbeta and 13 Jbeta primers. This table comes from immunoSEQ multiplex PCR, and its TCRdb copy is limited to in-frame clones, with some not included. The sample lists some 150,000 clones; 75% to 90% were seen once. The CDR3 runs to 13 residues. Germline lookup yields CDR1 SGHAT and CDR2 FQNNGV. Trimming at V came to 5 bases and at J to 2 bases, leaving 2 bases not matched to a gene. The rearrangement links TRBV11-2 to TRBJ2-7; 8 positions agree with TRBD2. This receptor was taken from a man aged 25-45 years in good health and CMV-seronegative. The sample was PBMCs. The CDR3: CASSREGTYEQYF. CDR3 coding DNA: TGTGCCAGCAGCCGGGAGGGAACCTACGAGCAGTACTTC.